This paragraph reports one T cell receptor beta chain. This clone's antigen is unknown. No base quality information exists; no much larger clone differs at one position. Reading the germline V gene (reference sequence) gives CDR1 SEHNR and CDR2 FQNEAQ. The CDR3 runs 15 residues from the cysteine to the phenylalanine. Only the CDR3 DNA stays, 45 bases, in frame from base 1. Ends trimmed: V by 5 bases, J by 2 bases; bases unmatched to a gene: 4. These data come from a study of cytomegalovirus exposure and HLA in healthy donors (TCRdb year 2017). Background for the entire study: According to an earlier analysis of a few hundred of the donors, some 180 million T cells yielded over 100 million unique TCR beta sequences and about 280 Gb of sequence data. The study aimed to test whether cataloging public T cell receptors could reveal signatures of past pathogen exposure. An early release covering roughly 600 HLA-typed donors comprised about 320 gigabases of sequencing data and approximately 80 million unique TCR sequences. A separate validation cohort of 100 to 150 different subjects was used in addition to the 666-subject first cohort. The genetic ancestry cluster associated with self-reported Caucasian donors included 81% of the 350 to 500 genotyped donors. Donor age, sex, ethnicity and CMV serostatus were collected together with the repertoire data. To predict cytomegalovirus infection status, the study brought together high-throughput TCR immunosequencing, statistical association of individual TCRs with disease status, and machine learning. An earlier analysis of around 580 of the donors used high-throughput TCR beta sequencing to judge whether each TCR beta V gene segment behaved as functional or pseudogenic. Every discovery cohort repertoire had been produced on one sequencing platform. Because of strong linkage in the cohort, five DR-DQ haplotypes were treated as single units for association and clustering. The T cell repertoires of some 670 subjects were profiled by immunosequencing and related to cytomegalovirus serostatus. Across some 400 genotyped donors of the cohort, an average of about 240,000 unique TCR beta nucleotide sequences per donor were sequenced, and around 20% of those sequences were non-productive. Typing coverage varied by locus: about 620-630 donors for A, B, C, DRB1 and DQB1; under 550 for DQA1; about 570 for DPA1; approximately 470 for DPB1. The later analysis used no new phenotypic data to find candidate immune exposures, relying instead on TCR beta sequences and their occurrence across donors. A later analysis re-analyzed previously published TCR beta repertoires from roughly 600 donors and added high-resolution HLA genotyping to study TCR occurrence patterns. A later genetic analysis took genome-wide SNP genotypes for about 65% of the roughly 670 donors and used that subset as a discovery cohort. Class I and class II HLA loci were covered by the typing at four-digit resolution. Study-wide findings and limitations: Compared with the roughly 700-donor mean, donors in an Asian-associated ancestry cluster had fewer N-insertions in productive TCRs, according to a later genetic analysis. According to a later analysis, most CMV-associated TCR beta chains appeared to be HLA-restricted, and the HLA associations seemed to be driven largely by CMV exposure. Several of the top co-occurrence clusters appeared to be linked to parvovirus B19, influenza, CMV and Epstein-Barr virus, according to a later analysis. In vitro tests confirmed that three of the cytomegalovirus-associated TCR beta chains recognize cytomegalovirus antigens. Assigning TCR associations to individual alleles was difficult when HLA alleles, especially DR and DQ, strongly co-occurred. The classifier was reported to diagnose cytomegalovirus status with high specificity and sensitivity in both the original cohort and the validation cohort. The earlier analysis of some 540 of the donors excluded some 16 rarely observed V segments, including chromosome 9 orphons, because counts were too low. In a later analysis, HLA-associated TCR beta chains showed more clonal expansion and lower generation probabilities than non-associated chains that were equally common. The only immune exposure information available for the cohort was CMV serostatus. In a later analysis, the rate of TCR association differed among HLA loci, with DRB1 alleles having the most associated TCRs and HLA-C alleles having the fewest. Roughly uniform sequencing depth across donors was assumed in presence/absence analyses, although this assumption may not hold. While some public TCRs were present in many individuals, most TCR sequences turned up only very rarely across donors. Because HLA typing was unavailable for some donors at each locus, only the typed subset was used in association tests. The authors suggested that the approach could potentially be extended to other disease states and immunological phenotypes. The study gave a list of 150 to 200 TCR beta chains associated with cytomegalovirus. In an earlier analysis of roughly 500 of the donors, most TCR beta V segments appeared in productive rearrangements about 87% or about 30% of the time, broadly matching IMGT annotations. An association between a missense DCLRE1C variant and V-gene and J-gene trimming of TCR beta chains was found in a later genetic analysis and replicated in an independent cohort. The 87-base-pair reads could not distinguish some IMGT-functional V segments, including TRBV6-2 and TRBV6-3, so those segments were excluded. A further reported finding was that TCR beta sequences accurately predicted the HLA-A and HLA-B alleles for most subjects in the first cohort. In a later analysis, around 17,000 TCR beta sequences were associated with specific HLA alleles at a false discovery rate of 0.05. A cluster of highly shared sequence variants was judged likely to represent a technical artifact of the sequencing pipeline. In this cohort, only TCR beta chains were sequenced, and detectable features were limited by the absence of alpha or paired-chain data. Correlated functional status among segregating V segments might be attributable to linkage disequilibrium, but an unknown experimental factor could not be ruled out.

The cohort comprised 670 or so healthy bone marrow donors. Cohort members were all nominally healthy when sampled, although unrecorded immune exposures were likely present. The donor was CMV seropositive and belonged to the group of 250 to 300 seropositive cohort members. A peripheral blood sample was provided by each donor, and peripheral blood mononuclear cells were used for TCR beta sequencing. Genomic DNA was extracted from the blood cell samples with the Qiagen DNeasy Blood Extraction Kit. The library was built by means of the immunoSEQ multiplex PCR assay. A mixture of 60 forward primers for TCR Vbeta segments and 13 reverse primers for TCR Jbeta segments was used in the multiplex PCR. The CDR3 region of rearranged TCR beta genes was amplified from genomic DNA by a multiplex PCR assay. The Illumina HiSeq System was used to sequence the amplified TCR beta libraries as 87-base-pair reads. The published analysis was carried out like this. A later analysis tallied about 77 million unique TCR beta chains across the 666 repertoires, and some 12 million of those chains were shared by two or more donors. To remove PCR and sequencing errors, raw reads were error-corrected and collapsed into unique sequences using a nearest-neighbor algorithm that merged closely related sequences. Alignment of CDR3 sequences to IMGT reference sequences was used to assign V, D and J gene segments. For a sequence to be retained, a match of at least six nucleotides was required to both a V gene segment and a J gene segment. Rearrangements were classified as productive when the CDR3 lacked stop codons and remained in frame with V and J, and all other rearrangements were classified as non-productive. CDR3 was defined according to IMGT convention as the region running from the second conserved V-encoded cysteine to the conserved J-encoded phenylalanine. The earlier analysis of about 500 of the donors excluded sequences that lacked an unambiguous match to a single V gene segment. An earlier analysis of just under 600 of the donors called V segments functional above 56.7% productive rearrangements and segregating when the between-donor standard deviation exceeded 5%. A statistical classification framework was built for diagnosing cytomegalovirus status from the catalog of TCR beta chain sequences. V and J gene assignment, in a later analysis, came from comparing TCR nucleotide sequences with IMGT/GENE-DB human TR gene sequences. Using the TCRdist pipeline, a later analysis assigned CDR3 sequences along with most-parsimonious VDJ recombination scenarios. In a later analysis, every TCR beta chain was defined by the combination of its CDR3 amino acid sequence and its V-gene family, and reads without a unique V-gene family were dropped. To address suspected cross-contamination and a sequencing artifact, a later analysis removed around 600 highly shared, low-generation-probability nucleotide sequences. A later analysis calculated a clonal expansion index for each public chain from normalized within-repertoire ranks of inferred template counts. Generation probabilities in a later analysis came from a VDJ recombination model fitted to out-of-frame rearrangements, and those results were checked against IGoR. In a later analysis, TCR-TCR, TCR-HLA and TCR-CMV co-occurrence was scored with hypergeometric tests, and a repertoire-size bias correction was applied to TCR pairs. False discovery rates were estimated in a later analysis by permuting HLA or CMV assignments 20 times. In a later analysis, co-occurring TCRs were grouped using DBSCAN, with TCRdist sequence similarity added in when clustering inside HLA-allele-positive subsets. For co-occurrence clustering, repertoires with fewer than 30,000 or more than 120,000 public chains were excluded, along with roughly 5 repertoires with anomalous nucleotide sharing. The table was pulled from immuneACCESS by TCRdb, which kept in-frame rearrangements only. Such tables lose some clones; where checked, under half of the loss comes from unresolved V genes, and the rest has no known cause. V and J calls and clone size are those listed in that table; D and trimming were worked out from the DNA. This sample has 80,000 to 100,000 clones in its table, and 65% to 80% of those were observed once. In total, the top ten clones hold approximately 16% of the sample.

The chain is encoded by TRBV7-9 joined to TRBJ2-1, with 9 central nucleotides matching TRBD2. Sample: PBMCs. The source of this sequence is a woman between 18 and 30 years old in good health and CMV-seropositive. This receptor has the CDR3 CASSPPSGAYNEQFF. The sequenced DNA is TGTGCCAGCAGCCCCCCTAGCGGGGCCTACAATGAGCAGTTCTTC.